The following is a T cell receptor beta chain sequence with its context. No cognate antigen has been identified for it. The read terminates 3 residues before the CDR3 end, so the remaining end is supplied by the germline J gene. Every participant had a single incident cervical HPV16 infection, and prevalent HPV16 infections were excluded. Cervical HPV DNA was detected by MY09/MY11 PCR and genotyped by dot-blot hybridization. Under 19 mL of heparinized blood were centrifuged, and the buffy coat was aliquoted, frozen at -30°C, then stored at -80°C. QIAGEN kits were used to extract genomic DNA from buffy coat specimens. Trimmed from V: 3 bases; trimmed from J: 3 bases; junction bases lacking a gene match: 2. From the cysteine through the phenylalanine, the CDR3 covers 15 amino acids. The DNA has 36 bases, all within the CDR3, and is read from base 1. CDR1 and CDR2 were assigned from the germline V gene as SGHTA and FQGTGA.

The data were obtained in a study of T cells in women clearing cervical HPV infection (dated by TCRdb to 2017 to 2018). Regarding the complete study: The cases were 25 to 30 women with histologically confirmed HPV16-related CIN3 or worse, and 2 of these cases were invasive cancers. The approximately 23 controls were women who cleared a single incident HPV16 infection within 12 months without developing precancer or cancer. Blood from cases was collected at the visit where the lesion was first found, while blood from controls was collected once the infection could no longer be detected. For cases, the median interval between lesion detection and blood sampling was roughly 140 days, with an interquartile range of roughly 90 to 200 days. Because only a few women had HLA typing data, the possibility that HLA type acted as a confounder could not be ruled out. This exploratory proof-of-principle case-control study, nested within the Guanacaste HPV Natural History Study in Costa Rica, compared TCR repertoires among women with different cervical HPV16 outcomes. Cases and controls were matched on age within five years and on year of sample collection. A median age of around 35 years was observed in cases versus around 40 in controls, and no significant differences in baseline characteristics were found. In the parent cohort, approximately 9,900 women aged 18 or older were enrolled in Guanacaste, Costa Rica, during about 1993 to 1995 and then followed for seven years. Five blinded duplicates per group were added as quality controls, giving about 60 samples: approximately 50 participants and roughly 10 replicates. Findings and caveats that apply to the study as a whole: Across sequencing depths, CIN3+ cases showed significantly higher TCR repertoire richness than controls, but evenness did not differ between the groups. T-cell numbers per sample were unknown, so richness differences could reflect varying T-cell content rather than repertoire biology. Lower TRBV6-7 relative abundance was observed in cases than in controls (around 0.1% versus 0.15%; Bonferroni P = 0.0008). Random forest classifiers combining richness and V gene abundances distinguished cases from controls with an estimated AUC of more than 0.75. The cross-sectional design could not show whether the associations came before the infection or were a result of it, and neither effector/memory subsets nor HPV-specific T cells were isolated.

The immunoSEQ assay used multiplex PCR to amplify TCR beta CDR3 regions from an average of around 1.2 ug of genomic DNA per sample. Primer bias was corrected in the assay by using a complete synthetic TCR repertoire to establish an amplification baseline. The amplicons were sequenced using the Illumina platform. As for the original processing: Sequences were error-corrected by clustering with frequency ratios and a modified nearest-neighbor algorithm, then analyzed in the immunoSEQ Analyzer with IMGT gene definitions. At each rarefaction depth, TCR richness and evenness were averaged across 20 rarefaction repeats, and samples with fewer sequences than that depth were excluded. Wilcoxon rank sum tests with FDR correction were used to compare relative abundances of V, D and J genes between the groups. Blinded duplicates gave an intraclass correlation of around 96% for TCR richness and an average of 76.4% across around 66 gene segments. Sourced from immuneACCESS, this table was stored by TCRdb with only in-frame sequences that have V and J called. A share of the clones is absent; for the studies checked, an unresolved V gene accounts for under half, and the remainder has no known explanation. The DNA was the basis for D and trimming; V, J and clone size are from that table. The sample's own table lists around 31,000 clones. Approximately 16% of the sample goes to the ten largest clones.

The TCR originated in a woman between 18 and 69 years old with a cervical HPV16 infection that either progressed to CIN3+ or cleared (not recorded which). The chain was built from TRBV7-3 and TRBJ2-7, with 13 bases aligning to TRBD2. The sample taken for sequencing was blood buffy coat. The CDR3 DNA, read in part, is TGTGCCAGCAGCTTGGGACTAGCGGGGAGCTACGAG. The encoded protein is CASSLGLAGSYE. The complete CDR3 reads CASSLGLAGSYEQYF.